This T cell receptor beta chain was documented in a study of control samples from healthy donors and cancer patients. This clone has a single count. Trimming removed 0 bases at V and 6 bases at J, with 18 bases between. This CDR3 contains 16 residues. Germline values: CDR1 SEHNR, CDR2 FQNEAQ (reference sequence). Clones were read by immunoSEQ multiplex PCR, and TCRdb kept only the in-frame ones, dropping some. Altogether about 130,000 clones are present, about 93% being singletons, with the ten largest covering more than 1.5%. The receptor's source is a man aged 45-60 years with head and neck cancer. The chain uses TRBV7-9 and TRBJ2-7; a possible D gene is TRBD2 (5 bases). Specimen: PBMCs. This CDR3 reads CASSLAVAFRRREQYF. CDR3 DNA sequence: TGTGCCAGCAGCTTAGCGGTGGCGTTCCGGAGGCGCGAGCAGTACTTC.